The present entry profiles one T cell receptor (beta chain) with its context. The antigen is not known. The V gene end was trimmed by 6 bases and the J gene end by 3 bases; junction bases not matched to a gene: 10. CDR1 is MNHGY and CDR2 is SAAAGT in the germline V gene. The CDR3 has 16 amino acids. These data come from a study of T cell repertoires in cytomegalovirus infection. Study-level background: Used in the study were CMV epitopes, some recently identified and HLA-C-restricted, others well-studied and HLA-B-restricted. Both a matching HLA type and CMV infection were indicated by public TCR beta signatures.

Whole-study findings and limits: Cumulative public TCR beta family frequency identified CMV carriers with the relevant HLA. In two of eight donors, the top clonotype was HLA-C-restricted CMV-specific.

One entry per CDR3 protein results from TCRdb running MiXCR on the reads. This repertoire shows around 310,000 distinct CDR3 sequences, almost 30% found once; its top ten account for roughly 20%. The TCR was taken from a human donor in good health (CMV status not recorded). Some clones in this sample may be carry-over from other donors' samples. The J gene is TRBJ1-4, the V gene TRBV6-8; TRBD1 agrees at 7 bases. The specimen was cultured PBMCs, collected from culture after CMV antigen stimulation. The CDR3 spells CASSNYRGSANEKLFF. In nucleotides, the CDR3 is TGTGCCAGCAGCAACTACAGGGGATCAGCTAATGAAAAACTGTTTTTT.